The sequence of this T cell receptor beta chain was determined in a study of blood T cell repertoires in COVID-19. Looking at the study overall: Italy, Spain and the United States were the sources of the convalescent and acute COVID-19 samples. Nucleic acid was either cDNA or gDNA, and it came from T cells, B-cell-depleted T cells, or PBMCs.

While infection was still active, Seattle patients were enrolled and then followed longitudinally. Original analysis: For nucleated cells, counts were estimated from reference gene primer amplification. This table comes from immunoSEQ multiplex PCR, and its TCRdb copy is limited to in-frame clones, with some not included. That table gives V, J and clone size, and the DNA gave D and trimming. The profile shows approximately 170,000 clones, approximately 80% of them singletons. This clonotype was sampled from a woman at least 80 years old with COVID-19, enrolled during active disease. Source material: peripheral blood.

The chain's CDR3 is CASNHPSGAGQHGYTF. CDR3 nucleotide sequence: TGTGCCAGCAACCACCCAAGCGGAGCGGGCCAACATGGCTACACCTTC. The V and J genes are TRBV19 and TRBJ1-2, with D uncertain. This CDR3 is 16 amino acids long. Looked up from germline, CDR1 is LNHDA and CDR2 is SQIVND (reference sequence). Trimming removed 9 bases at V and 6 bases at J, with 26 bases between.